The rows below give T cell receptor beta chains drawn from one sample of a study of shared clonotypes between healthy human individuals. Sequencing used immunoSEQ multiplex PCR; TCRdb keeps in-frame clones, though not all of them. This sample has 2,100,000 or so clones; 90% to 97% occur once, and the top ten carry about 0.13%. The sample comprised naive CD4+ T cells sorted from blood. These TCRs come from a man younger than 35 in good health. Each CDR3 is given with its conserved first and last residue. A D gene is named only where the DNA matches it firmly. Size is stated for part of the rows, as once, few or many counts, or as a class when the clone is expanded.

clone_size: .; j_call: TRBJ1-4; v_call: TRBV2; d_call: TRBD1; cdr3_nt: TGTGCCGGAACCGGGACAGCGGCAACTAATGAAAAACTGTTTTTT; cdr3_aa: CAGTGTAATNEKLFF
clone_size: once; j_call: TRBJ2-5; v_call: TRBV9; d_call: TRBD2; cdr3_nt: TGTGCCAGCAGCGTAGGCGGACTAGCGGGAGGGGAGACCCAGTACTTC; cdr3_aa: CASSVGGLAGGETQYF
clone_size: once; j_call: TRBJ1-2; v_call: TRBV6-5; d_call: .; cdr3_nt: TGTGCCAGCAGTTACTCTAGGGGGGGGCCTAACTATGGCTACACCTTC; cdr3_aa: CASSYSRGGPNYGYTF
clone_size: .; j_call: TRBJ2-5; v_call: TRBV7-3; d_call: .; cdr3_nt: TGTGCCAGCAGCTTAATGGGGGCCTTCCAAGAGACCCAGTACTTC; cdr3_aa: CASSLMGAFQETQYF
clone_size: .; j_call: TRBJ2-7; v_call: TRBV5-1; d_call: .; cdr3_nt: TGCGCCAGTCAGGGCAACTCCTACGAGCAGTACTTC; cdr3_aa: CASQGNSYEQYF
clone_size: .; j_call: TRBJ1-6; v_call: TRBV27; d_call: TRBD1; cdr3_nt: TGTGCCAGCAGACGGGACAGCCTATATTCACCCCTCCACTTT; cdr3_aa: CASRRDSLYSPLHF
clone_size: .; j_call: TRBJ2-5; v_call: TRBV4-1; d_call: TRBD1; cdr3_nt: TGCGCCAGCAGCCAAACAGGGGCGAAAGAGACCCAGTACTTC; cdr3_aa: CASSQTGAKETQYF
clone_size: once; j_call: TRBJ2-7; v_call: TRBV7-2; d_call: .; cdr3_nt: TGTGCCAGCAGCTTAAAGCAACAGGCCTTCTCCTACGAGCAGTACTTC; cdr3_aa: CASSLKQQAFSYEQYF
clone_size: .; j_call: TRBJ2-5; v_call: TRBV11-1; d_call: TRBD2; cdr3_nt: TGTGCCAGCAGCTTAGATCCGCCGGGACTAGAAGAGACCCAGTACTTC; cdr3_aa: CASSLDPPGLEETQYF
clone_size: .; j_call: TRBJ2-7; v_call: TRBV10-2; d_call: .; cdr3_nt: TGCGCCAGCAGTGGAGACAACTCCTACGAGCAGTACTTC; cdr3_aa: CASSGDNSYEQYF